The 15 T cell receptor beta chains below all came from one sample that was sequenced in a study of blood T cell repertoires in COVID-19. Sequenced by immunoSEQ multiplex PCR; TCRdb stores in-frame clones only, minus some. The sample includes some 83,000 clones, roughly nine tenths of them seen just once. Sample: peripheral blood. The receptor set was obtained from a man aged 50 or older with acute or convalescent COVID-19.

The chain couples TRBV7-8 to TRBJ1-2, with D maybe TRBD1 (5 bases). This CDR3 has 13 amino acids. Germline V gene data show CDR1 as SGHVS and CDR2 as FQNEAQ. V dropped 4 bases and J dropped 6 bases, with 12 bases sitting between them. The CDR3 nucleotides read TGTGCCAGCAGCTCCGCCACAGGAAATGGCTACACCTTC. Translation: CASSSATGNGYTF.

The chain has TRBV19 and TRBJ1-2; D is possibly TRBD1 (6 bases). Germline CDR1 reads LNHDA; CDR2 reads SQIVND (reference sequence). V was trimmed by 8 bases and J by 4 bases, leaving 17 bases between them. This CDR3 has 14 amino acids. CDR3 bases: TGTGCCAGTGGGGGGGGGCCCTATGGCTATGGCTACACCTTC. Translating it yields CASGGGPYGYGYTF.

In this sample, this clone turned up once. V is TRBV6-2 or TRBV6-3 and J is TRBJ1-6; the match to TRBD1 covers 9 bases. Trimming took 2 bases from V and 10 from J; bases not matched to a gene: 12. CDR1 is MNHEY, CDR2 SVGEGT, per germline. The CDR3 is 17 amino acids. In DNA form, the CDR3 reads TGTGCCAGCAGTTACCCTACGATAACAGGGGGCGAATCACCCCTCCACTTT. Its protein product is CASSYPTITGGESPLHF.

J is TRBJ1-2 and V is TRBV6-2 or TRBV6-3; TRBD1 matches 8 bases. The CDR3 is 14 amino acids. The germline V gene has CDR1 MNHEY and CDR2 SVGEGT. J was trimmed by 3 bases and V by 6 bases; bases with no gene match: 6. CDR3 DNA sequence: TGTGCCAGCAGCCCCGGACAGGGATACTATGGCTACACCTTC. Translating it yields CASSPGQGYYGYTF.

V gene TRBV28 combines with J gene TRBJ2-1, with D hard to call. V lost 2 bases and J lost 5, with 4 bases in between. The CDR3 runs to 12 residues. Per the germline V gene, CDR1 is MDHEN and CDR2 is SYDVKM. The CDR3 region has the DNA TGTGCCAGCAGTTTAATTAACAATGAGCAGTTCTTC. Translation: CASSLINNEQFF.

The chain uses TRBV3-1 (or the pseudogene TRBV3-2) and TRBJ1-1; D gene ambiguous. V was clipped by 3 bases and J by 1 base, with 3 bases between them. Germline V CDR1 and CDR2: LGHDT, YNNKEL (reference sequence). CDR3 size: 12 residues. The CDR3 DNA follows: TGTGCCAGCAGCCACCGGAACACTGAAGCTTTCTTT. It specifies CASSHRNTEAFF.

The chain uses TRBV6-5 and TRBJ2-7, with 7 bases that match TRBD2. Trimming removed 2 bases from V and 2 bases from J; junction bases left unmatched: 6. Per the germline V gene, CDR1 is MNHEY and CDR2 is SVGAGI. The CDR3 spans 15 residues. The CDR3 loop is CASSYLGGGAYEQYF. The DNA of the CDR3 is TGTGCCAGCAGTTACCTTGGGGGAGGGGCCTACGAGCAGTACTTC.

This chain uses TRBV4-3 with TRBJ1-6, with TRBD1 matching 8 bases. V dropped 0 bases and J dropped 7; count of bases not matched to a gene: 8. The CDR3 length is 17 residues. Germline V gene sequence: CDR1 LGHNA, CDR2 YSLEER. CDR3 DNA: TGCGCCAGCAGCCAAGATGCGGGACAGGACTTCAATTCACCCCTCCACTTT. Translating gives CASSQDAGQDFNSPLHF.

This chain links TRBV24-1 with TRBJ2-3, with D possibly being TRBD2 (5 bases). The CDR3 consists of 14 residues. In germline, CDR1 is KGHDR, CDR2 SFDVKD. With 2 bases removed from V and 1 base from J, the gap between germline ends came to 6 bases. CDR3: CATSDSEGTDTQYF. The CDR3 DNA sequence: TGTGCCACCAGTGATTCGGAGGGCACAGATACGCAGTATTTT.

The rearrangement links TRBV7-3 to TRBJ2-2; 11 bases are shared with TRBD2. This CDR3 has 16 amino acids. Germline CDR1 is SGHTA and CDR2 is FQGTGA. Trimming removed 5 bases from V and 4 bases from J; junction bases left unmatched: 6. CDR3 nucleotides: TGTGCCAGCAGCCAAGGACTAGCGGGCGGCACCGGGGAGCTGTTTTTT. Translation: CASSQGLAGGTGELFF.

This chain uses TRBV23-1 with TRBJ1-1; 11 bases match TRBD1. TRBV23-1 is placed among ORFs of uncertain function. The CDR3 spans 18 residues. Germline trimming cut 8 bases from V and 1 base from J; bases unmatched to any gene: 15. The CDR3 nucleotides are TGCGCCAGCTTCCGGTCCGGGACAGGGGGAGATGCGAACACTGAAGCTTTCTTT. Protein: CASFRSGTGGDANTEAFF.

This rearrangement joins TRBV11-1 to TRBJ2-3, with 12 bases matching TRBD2. The length of the CDR3 is 15 residues. Germline CDR1 SGHAT, CDR2 FQDESV (reference sequence). Losses at the gene ends were 6 bases for V and 4 bases for J; bases not matched to a gene: 5. The CDR3 coding sequence is TGTGCCAGCAGAATGGGACTAGCGGGCGCAGATACGCAGTATTTT. This sequence encodes CASRMGLAGADTQYF.

The genes are TRBV28 and TRBJ1-1; possibly TRBD1 for D (5 bases). The germline V and J ends were trimmed by 6 bases and 2 bases, with 10 bases remaining between them. This CDR3 comprises 13 residues. In germline, CDR1 is MDHEN, CDR2 SYDVKM. CDR3 region: CASRYGANTEAFF. In DNA form, the CDR3 reads TGTGCCAGCAGATATGGGGCTAACACTGAAGCTTTCTTT. Looking up the rest from reference TRBV28 and TRBJ1-1 gives the full variable domain: DVKVTQSSRYLVKRTGEKVFLECVQDMDHENMFWYRQDPGLGLRLIYFSYDVKMKEKGDIPEGYSVSREKKERFSLILESASTNQTSMYLCASRYGANTEAFFGQGTRLTVV.

J is TRBJ2-1 and V is TRBV11-2, with TRBD2 matching 8 bases. Germline V gene lookup returns CDR1 SGHAT and CDR2 FQNNGV. J lost 6 bases, V lost 0 bases, and 4 bases had no gene match. CDR3 length: 15 amino acids. The CDR3 sequence: CASSLELAGPNEQFF. The CDR3 bases are TGTGCCAGCAGCTTAGAGCTAGCGGGCCCCAATGAGCAGTTCTTC.

This chain uses TRBV28 with TRBJ2-1; the D gene is possibly TRBD2 (5 bases). The CDR3 length is 16 residues. Trimming shortened V by 5 bases and J by 0 bases, and 14 bases separated the two germline ends. In germline, CDR1 is MDHEN, CDR2 SYDVKM. CDR3 residues: CASSPIISGSYNEQFF. The CDR3 coding sequence is TGTGCCAGCAGTCCTATTATCAGCGGCTCCTACAATGAGCAGTTCTTC. Using reference TRBV28 and TRBJ2-1 for the parts outside the CDR3, the full variable domain is DVKVTQSSRYLVKRTGEKVFLECVQDMDHENMFWYRQDPGLGLRLIYFSYDVKMKEKGDIPEGYSVSREKKERFSLILESASTNQTSMYLCASSPIISGSYNEQFFGPGTRLTVL.